This is a list of T cell receptor beta chains from one sample in a study of blood T cell repertoires in COVID-19. Repertoires were generated with immunoSEQ multiplex PCR, while TCRdb's copy carries only in-frame clones and drops some. This sample has roughly 50,000 clones, with approximately 80% found just once. Sequences were obtained from peripheral blood. The receptor source for this set is a human donor with active or convalescent COVID-19. The donor label of this sample is uncertain. Each CDR3 is given with its conserved first and last residue. The D gene is left open where the match is weak. A clone size is listed for some rows: how often the clone was seen (once, few, many), or a class if it is expanded.

>TRBJ2-3|NA|13|TRBV12-3/TRBV12-4|NA
TGTGCCAGCAGATCTCTCGGCACAGATACGCAGTATTTT
CASRSLGTDTQYF
>TRBJ2-2|TRBD2|15|TRBV6-6|NA
TGTGCCAGCAGGGTAACGGGGAGGGCCACCGGGGAGCTGTTTTTT
CASRVTGRATGELFF
>TRBJ2-1|TRBD2|18|TRBV19|NA
TGTGCCAGTAGTACCCTATTTATTAGCGGGGGGTCCTACAATGAGCAGTTCTTC
CASSTLFISGGSYNEQFF
>TRBJ2-5|TRBD1|14|TRBV5-1|NA
TGCGCCAGCAGCTCGACAGGGGGCTTTGAGACCCAGTACTTC
CASSSTGGFETQYF
>TRBJ2-3|TRBD2|15|TRBV28|NA
TGTGCCAGCAGTTTAAGCGGGAGGTCCACAGATACGCAGTATTTT
CASSLSGRSTDTQYF
>TRBJ1-6|NA|16|TRBV7-2|NA
TGTGCCAGCAGCTTAGTATCCTTCTCCTATAATTCACCCCTCCACTTT
CASSLVSFSYNSPLHF
>TRBJ2-3|NA|13|TRBV9|NA
TGTGCCAGCAGCGTAGTGAGGGCAGATACGCAGTATTTT
CASSVVRADTQYF
>TRBJ1-1|NA|16|TRBV5-1|NA
TGCGCCAGCAGCTTGGATGTGGGGCCGAAGGACACTGAAGCTTTCTTT
CASSLDVGPKDTEAFF
>TRBJ1-5|TRBD1|15|TRBV5-1|NA
TGCGCCAGCAGCCCGACAGGGGGCGGGCGGCAGCCCCAGCATTTT
CASSPTGGGRQPQHF
>TRBJ2-5|TRBD2|16|TRBV10-3|NA
TGTGCCATCAGTGAGTCTGGGACTAGCGGGACTCAGACCCAGTACTTC
CAISESGTSGTQTQYF
>TRBJ1-1|NA|17|TRBV3-1/TRBV3-2|NA
TGTGCCAGCAGCCAGCTAGGGGCCAGGGAAAGGAACACTGAAGCTTTCTTT
CASSQLGARERNTEAFF
>TRBJ1-1|NA|13|TRBV7-8|NA
TGTGCCAGCAGCTTAGCCATGAACACTGAAGCTTTCTTT
CASSLAMNTEAFF
>TRBJ2-2|TRBD2|18|TRBV3-1/TRBV3-2|NA
TGTGCCAGCAGCCAAGGGGGTCTAGCGGACCCGAACACCGGGGAGCTGTTTTTT
CASSQGGLADPNTGELFF
>TRBJ2-5|NA|15|TRBV7-7|NA
TGTGCCAGCAGCCAGGGGAGGGTTTGGCAAGAGACCCAGTACTTC
CASSQGRVWQETQYF
>TRBJ2-1|NA|17|TRBV4-3|NA
TGCGCCAGCAGCCCCTTCGGGGACAGGTCGGGAGGCAATGAGCAGTTCTTC
CASSPFGDRSGGNEQFF
>TRBJ2-7|NA|11|TRBV12-3/TRBV12-4|NA
TGTGCCAGCAGTTTGGGGCCCGAGCAGTACTTC
CASSLGPEQYF
>TRBJ2-1|NA|18|TRBV5-1|once
TGCGCCAGCAGCCCGGAGGGGCTAGCAGGGCCCTCCTACAATGAGCAGTTCTTC
CASSPEGLAGPSYNEQFF
>TRBJ2-2|NA|17|TRBV10-1|NA
TGCGCCAGCAGTGCGGGTCACAGCGGGTCCAACACCGGGGAGCTGTTTTTT
CASSAGHSGSNTGELFF
>TRBJ1-1|NA|16|TRBV7-3|NA
TGTGCCAGCAGCTTAGGCGGGAGCAACTTCAACACTGAAGCTTTCTTT
CASSLGGSNFNTEAFF
>TRBJ2-5|NA|15|TRBV27|NA
TGTGCCAGCAGTCCGATTCTAGCGACGGGAGAGACCCAGTACTTC
CASSPILATGETQYF
>TRBJ1-1|NA|14|TRBV29-1|NA
TGCAGCGTTGAGACCGCCCGAGGGAACACTGAAGCTTTCTTT
CSVETARGNTEAFF
>TRBJ2-1|NA|15|TRBV5-1|few
TGCGCCAGCAGGGATGACTTTAGCTCCTACAATGAGCAGTTCTTC
CASRDDFSSYNEQFF
>TRBJ2-1|TRBD2|17|TRBV7-3|NA
TGTGCCAGCAGCCCCCCCGGACTAGCGGGATATCCTGGTGAGCAGTTCTTC
CASSPPGLAGYPGEQFF
>TRBJ1-2|NA|15|TRBV11-2|few
TGTGCCAGCAGCCCAGAGATTAGGGCAGACAGTGGCTACACCTTC
CASSPEIRADSGYTF
>TRBJ1-3|NA|16|TRBV12-5|NA
TGTGCTAGTGGTTTGGTGCCAACACGCAAGGGAAACACCATATATTTT
CASGLVPTRKGNTIYF
>TRBJ2-7|NA|17|TRBV21-1|few
TGTGCCAGCAGCAAAGTGGGAACACAGGGGGGGTACTACGAGCAGTACTTC
CASSKVGTQGGYYEQYF
>TRBJ2-7|NA|14|TRBV5-8|few
TGTGCCAGCAGCTTTCTTGGCGGGGCCTACGAGCAGTACTTC
CASSFLGGAYEQYF